The clone carrying this T cell receptor beta chain was observed many times. This sample is part of a study of neurological immune-mediated disorders. From germline, CDR1 is MNHNS and CDR2 SASEGT. The V end was cut by 6 bases, the J end by 3 bases, with 6 bases between. This CDR3 is built from 12 residues. Documented time point: technical triplicate 1. MiXCR, run by TCRdb on the 5' RACE reads, gives a single entry per CDR3 protein. This table has about 24,000 distinct CDR3 sequences, 13% appearing once. The chain couples TRBV6-1 to TRBJ2-1; D uncertain. This sequence was found in a female donor with HTLV-1-associated myelopathy (HAM/TSP). The sequenced material came from CD4+ T cells from blood. CDR3 sequence (DNA): TGTGCCAGCAGGGGCGTCTACAATGAGCAGTTCTTC. Translation gives CASRGVYNEQFF.